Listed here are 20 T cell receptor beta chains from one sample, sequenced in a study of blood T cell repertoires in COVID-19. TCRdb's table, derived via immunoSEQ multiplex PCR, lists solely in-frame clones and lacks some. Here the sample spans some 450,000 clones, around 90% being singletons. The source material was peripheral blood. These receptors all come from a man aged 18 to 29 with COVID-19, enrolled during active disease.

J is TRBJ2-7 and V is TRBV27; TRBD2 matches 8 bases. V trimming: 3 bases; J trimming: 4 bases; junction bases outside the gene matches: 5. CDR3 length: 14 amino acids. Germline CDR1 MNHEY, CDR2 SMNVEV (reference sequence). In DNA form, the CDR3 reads TGTGCCAGCAGTTTGGCTAGCGGGTGGTACGAGCAGTACTTC. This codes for CASSLASGWYEQYF.

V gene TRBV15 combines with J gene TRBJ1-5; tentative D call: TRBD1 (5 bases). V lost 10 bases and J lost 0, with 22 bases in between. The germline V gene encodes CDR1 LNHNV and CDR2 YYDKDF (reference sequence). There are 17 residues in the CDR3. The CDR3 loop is CASSTETEKYSNQPQHF. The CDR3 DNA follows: TGTGCCAGCTCGACAGAAACGGAAAAATATAGCAATCAGCCCCAGCATTTT.

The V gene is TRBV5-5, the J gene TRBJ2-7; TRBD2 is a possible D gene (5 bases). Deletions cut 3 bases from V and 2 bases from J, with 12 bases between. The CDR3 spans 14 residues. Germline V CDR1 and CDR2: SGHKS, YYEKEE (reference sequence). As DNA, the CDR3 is TGTGCCAGCAGCTCCTACGGGGTTCCCTACGAGCAGTACTTC. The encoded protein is CASSSYGVPYEQYF.

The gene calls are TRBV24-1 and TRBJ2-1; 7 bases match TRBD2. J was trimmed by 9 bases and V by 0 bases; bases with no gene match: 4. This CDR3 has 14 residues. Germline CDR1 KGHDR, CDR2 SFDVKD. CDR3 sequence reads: CATSDLHSGGEQFF. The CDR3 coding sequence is TGTGCCACCAGTGATTTGCATTCGGGGGGTGAGCAGTTCTTC.

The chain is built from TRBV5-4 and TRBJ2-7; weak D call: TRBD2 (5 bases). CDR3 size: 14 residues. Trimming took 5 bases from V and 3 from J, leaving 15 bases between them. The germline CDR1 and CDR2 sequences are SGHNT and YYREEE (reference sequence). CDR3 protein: CASSASKLDYEQYF. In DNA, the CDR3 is TGTGCCAGCAGTGCTAGCAAATTGGACTACGAGCAGTACTTC.

CDR3 residues: CASSKEYSYNEQFF. The CDR3 nucleotides read TGTGCCAGCAGCAAAGAATACTCCTACAATGAGCAGTTCTTC. The V gene is TRBV21-1, the J gene TRBJ2-1; the table's D gene call, TRBD2, was not cross checked with the DNA. TRBV21-1 is flagged as a pseudogene. This CDR3 has 14 amino acids.

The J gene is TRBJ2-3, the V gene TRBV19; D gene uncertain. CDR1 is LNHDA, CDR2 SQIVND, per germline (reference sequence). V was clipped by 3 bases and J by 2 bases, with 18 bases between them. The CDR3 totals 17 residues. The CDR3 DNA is TGTGCCAGTAGTATTTTTGGAGACGGGTCGAACACAGATACGCAGTATTTT. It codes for CASSIFGDGSNTDTQYF.

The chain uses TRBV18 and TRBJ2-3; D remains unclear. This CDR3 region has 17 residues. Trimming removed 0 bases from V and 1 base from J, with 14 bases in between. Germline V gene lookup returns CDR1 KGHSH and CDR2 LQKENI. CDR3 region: CASSPPYEFSGTDTQYF. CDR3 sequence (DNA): TGTGCCAGCTCACCACCGTACGAGTTTTCCGGCACAGATACGCAGTATTTT. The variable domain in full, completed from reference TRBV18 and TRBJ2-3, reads NAGVMQNPRHLVRRRGQEARLRCSPMKGHSHVYWYRQLPEEGLKFMVYLQKENIIDESGMPKERFSAEFPKEGPSILRIQQVVRGDSAAYFCASSPPYEFSGTDTQYFGPGTRLTVL.

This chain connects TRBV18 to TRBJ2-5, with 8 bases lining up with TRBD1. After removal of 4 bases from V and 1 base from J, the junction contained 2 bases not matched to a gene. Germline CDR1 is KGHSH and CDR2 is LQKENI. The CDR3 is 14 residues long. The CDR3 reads CASSLGTGQETQYF. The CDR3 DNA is TGTGCCAGCTCACTTGGGACAGGCCAAGAGACCCAGTACTTC.

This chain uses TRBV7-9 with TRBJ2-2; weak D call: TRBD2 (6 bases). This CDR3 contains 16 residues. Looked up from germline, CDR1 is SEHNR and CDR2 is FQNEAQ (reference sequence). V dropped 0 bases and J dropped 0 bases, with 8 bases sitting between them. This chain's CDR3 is CASSLAGGANTGELFF. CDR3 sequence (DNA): TGTGCCAGCAGCTTAGCGGGAGGTGCGAACACCGGGGAGCTGTTTTTT.

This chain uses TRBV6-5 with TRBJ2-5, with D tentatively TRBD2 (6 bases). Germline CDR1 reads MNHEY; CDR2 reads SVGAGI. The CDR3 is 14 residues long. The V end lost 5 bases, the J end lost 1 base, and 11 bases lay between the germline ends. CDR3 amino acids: CASSPKGLQETQYF. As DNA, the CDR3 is TGTGCCAGCAGTCCAAAGGGACTCCAAGAGACCCAGTACTTC.

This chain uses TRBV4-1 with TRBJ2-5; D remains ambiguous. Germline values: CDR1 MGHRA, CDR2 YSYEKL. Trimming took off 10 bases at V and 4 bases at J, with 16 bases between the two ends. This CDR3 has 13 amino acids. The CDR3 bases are TGCGCCACCGCCGTTTACGGGTTAGAGACCCAGTACTTC. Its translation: CATAVYGLETQYF.

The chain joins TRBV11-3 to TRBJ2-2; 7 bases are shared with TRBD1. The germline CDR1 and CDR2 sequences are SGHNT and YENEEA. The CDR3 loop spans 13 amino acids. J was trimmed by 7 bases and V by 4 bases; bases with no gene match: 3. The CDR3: CASSSTGLGELFF. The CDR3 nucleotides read TGTGCCAGCAGCTCGACAGGGCTCGGGGAGCTGTTTTTT.

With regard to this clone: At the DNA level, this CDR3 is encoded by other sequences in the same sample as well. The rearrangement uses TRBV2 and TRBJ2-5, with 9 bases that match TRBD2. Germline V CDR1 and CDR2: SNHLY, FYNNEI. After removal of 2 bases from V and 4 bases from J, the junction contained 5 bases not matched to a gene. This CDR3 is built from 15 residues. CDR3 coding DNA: TGTGCCAGCAGTGAATTAGCGGGAGTAGGAGAGACCCAGTACTTC. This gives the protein CASSELAGVGETQYF.

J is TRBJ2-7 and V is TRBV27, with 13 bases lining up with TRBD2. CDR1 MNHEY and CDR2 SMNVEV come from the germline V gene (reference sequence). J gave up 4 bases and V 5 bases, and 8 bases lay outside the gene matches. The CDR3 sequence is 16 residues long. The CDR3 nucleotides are TGTGCCAGCAGTATCGGGACTAGCGGGGATTTTTACGAGCAGTACTTC. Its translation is CASSIGTSGDFYEQYF.

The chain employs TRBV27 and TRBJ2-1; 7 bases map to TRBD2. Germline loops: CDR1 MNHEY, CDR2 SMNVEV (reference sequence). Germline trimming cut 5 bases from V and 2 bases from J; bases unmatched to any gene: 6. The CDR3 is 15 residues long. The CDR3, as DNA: TGTGCCAGCAGTCCCCGACTAGCCCCCTACAATGAGCAGTTCTTC. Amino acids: CASSPRLAPYNEQFF.

The CDR3 is CATSRMTLSRTEAFF. The CDR3 DNA reads TGTGCCACCAGCAGAATGACACTTAGTAGAACTGAAGCTTTCTTT. The gene calls are TRBV15 and TRBJ1-1; D unclear. The CDR3 has 15 amino acids. Germline lookup yields CDR1 LNHNV and CDR2 YYDKDF (reference sequence). Trimming removed 2 bases at V and 5 bases at J, with 15 bases between. The full variable domain, rest sourced from reference TRBV15 and TRBJ1-1, is DAMVIQNPRYQVTQFGKPVTLSCSQTLNHNVMYWYQQKSSQAPKLLFHYYDKDFNNEADTPDNFQSRRPNTSFCFLDIRSPGLGDTAMYLCATSRMTLSRTEAFFGQGTRLTVV.

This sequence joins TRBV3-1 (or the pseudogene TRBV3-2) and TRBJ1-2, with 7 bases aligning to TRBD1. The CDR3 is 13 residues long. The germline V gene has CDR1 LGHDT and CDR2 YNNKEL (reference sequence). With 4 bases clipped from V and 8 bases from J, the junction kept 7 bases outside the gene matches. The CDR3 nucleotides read TGTGCCAGCAGCCTTGACAGGGCGGAGGGCTACACCTTC. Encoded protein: CASSLDRAEGYTF.

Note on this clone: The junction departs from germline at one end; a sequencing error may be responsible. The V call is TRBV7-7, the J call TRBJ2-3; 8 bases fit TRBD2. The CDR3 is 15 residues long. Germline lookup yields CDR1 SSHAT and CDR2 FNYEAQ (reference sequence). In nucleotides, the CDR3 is TGTGCTAGCAGCTTACTAGCGGAAGGCACAGATACGCAGTATTTT. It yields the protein CASSLLAEGTDTQYF.

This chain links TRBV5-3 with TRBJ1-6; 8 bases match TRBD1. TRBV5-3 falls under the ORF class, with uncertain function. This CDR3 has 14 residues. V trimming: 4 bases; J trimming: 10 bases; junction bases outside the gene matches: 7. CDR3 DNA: TGTGCCAGAAGCCTCGGACAGGGAGGCTCACCCCTCCACTTT. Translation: CARSLGQGGSPLHF.